This T cell receptor (delta chain) was observed in a study of Vδ1+ human thymocytes. Study findings and constraints: Thymic TRG and TRD repertoires appeared highly polyclonal.

Sequences come from RNA converted to cDNA by reverse transcription. CDR3 amplicons came from multiplex PCR with pooled V-gene forward and constant-region reverse primers. TCRdb reran clone calling via CATT on the multiplex PCR reads. The repertoire includes roughly 55,000 delta-chain clones, 15% to 20% of them detected once, and approximately 0.54% sits in the top ten. This clone was observed a handful of times. Antigen unknown. Thymocytes were sorted as CD3+ TCRVdelta1+ TCRVdelta2- after alphabeta T cell depletion. The CDR3 has 22 residues. J was trimmed by 0 bases and V by 1 base; bases with no gene match: 22. CDR1 TSWWSYY and CDR2 QGS come from the germline V gene.

The TCR was taken from a boy in the first two years of life who had congenital heart surgery. This rearrangement joins TRDV1 to TRDJ1; TRDD3 matches 8 bases. What was sequenced was Vdelta1+ gamma-delta thymocytes from the thymus. Described subset: FACS-sorted CD3+ TCRalphabeta- TCRVdelta1+ TCRVdelta2- thymocytes. The CDR3: CALGERGVFHRWGISDTDKLIF. CDR3 bases: TGTGCTCTTGGGGAACGGGGCGTCTTTCACAGATGGGGGATCTCCGACACCGATAAACTCATCTTT.